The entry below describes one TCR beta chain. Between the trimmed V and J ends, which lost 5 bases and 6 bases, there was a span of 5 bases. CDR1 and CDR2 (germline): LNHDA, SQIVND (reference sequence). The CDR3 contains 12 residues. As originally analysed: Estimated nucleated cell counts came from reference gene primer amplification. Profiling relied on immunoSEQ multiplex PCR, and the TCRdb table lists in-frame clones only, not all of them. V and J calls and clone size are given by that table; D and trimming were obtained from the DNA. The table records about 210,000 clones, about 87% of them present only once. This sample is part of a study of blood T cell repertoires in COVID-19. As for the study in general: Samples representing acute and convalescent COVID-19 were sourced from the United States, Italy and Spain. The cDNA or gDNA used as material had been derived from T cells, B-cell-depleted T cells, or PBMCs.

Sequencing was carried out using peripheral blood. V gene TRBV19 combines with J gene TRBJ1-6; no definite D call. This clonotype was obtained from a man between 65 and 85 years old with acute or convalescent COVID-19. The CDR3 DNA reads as TGTGCCAGTAGTCCCGTTAATTCACCCCTCCACTTT. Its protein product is CASSPVNSPLHF.